This entry describes one T cell receptor beta chain. The data belong to a study of blood T cell repertoires in COVID-19. Study-wide background: Sources were T cells, B-cell-depleted T cells, or PBMCs; the material itself was cDNA or gDNA.

The length of the CDR3 is 15 residues. Trimming took 3 bases from V and 0 from J; bases not matched to a gene: 4. Germline-derived CDR1 and CDR2 are SGHRS and YFSETQ. Some clones are missing from TCRdb's copy, which holds only in-frame ones; the method was immunoSEQ multiplex PCR. Among roughly 180,000 clones listed, 75% to 90% were seen once. The chain employs TRBV5-1 and TRBJ2-3; 7 bases map to TRBD2. The sequenced sample consisted of peripheral blood. This clonotype originated in a woman aged 35 to 49 with COVID-19, enrolled during active disease. This chain's CDR3 is CASSWPGGSTDTQYF. As DNA, the CDR3 is TGCGCCAGCAGCTGGCCGGGGGGTAGCACAGATACGCAGTATTTT.